This T cell receptor beta chain was recovered during a study of T cell changes during pregnancy in multiple sclerosis. Germline CDR1 and CDR2: KGHSH and LQKENI. The CDR3 totals 13 residues. The germline V and J ends were trimmed by 1 base and 1 base, with 4 bases remaining between them. The method was immunoSEQ multiplex PCR; TCRdb's version includes in-frame clones alone and lacks a portion of them. The sample lists about 33,000 clones, 91% seen once, with roughly 2.8% in the top ten. This chain uses TRBV18 with TRBJ1-1; D unresolved. Sequenced here: CD4+ T cells from peripheral blood mononuclear cells, sampled in the third trimester of pregnancy. This sequence originates from a female donor in good health, enrolled as a control in a pregnancy study. The CDR3 DNA reads TGTGCCAGCTCACCACAGAGGAACACTGAAGCTTTCTTT. Its translation: CASSPQRNTEAFF.